Given below is one TCR beta chain in context. The identical CDR3 is also encoded by other nucleotide sequences in the sample. The CDR3 runs 14 residues. Germline V gene data show CDR1 as SGDLS and CDR2 as YYNGEE. V was shortened by 4 bases and J by 1 base, with 12 bases between the two germline ends. The sample is drawn from a study of shared clonotypes between healthy human individuals. All donors qualified as healthy HIV-negative adults and had experienced no recent acute infections or vaccinations. Only in-frame clones appear in the TCRdb table, and some are missing; sequencing was by immunoSEQ multiplex PCR. Of 850,000 to 1,100,000 clones listed, about 72% are singletons.

Input material: memory CD4+ T cells from PBMCs. As for subset: CD45RA-negative fraction. The TCR sequence derives from a man aged 18 to 30 in good health. Some clones in this sample may be carry-over from other donors' samples. The chain combines TRBV9 with TRBJ2-7; the D is unclear. CDR3 residues: CASSRGRISYEQYF. As DNA, the CDR3 is TGTGCCAGCAGCCGAGGACGGATTTCCTACGAGCAGTACTTC. The entire variable domain, with the rest obtained from reference TRBV9 and TRBJ2-7, is as follows: DSGVTQTPKHLITATGQRVTLRCSPRSGDLSVYWYQQSLDQGLQFLIQYYNGEERAKGNILERFSAQQFPDLHSELNLSSLELGDSALYFCASSRGRISYEQYFGPGTRLTVT.